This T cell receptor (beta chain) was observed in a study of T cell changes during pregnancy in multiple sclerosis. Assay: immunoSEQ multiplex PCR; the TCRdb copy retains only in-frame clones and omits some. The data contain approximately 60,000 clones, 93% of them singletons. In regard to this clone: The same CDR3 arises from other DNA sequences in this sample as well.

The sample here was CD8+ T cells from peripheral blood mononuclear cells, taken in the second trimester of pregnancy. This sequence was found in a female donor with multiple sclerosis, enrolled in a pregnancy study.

CDR3 sequence (DNA): TGTGCCAGCAGTTTAGGGACAGACTACGAGCAGTACTTC. This encodes CASSLGTDYEQYF. The chain employs TRBV27 and TRBJ2-7; TRBD1 agrees at 7 bases. The V gene end was trimmed by 2 bases and the J gene end by 3 bases; junction bases not matched to a gene: 1. Germline V gene data show CDR1 as MNHEY and CDR2 as SMNVEV (reference sequence). This CDR3 has 13 residues.